In this sample, the clone carrying this TCR beta chain turned up a few times. Its specificity is unknown. These data originate in a study of CD8 T cells in ankylosing spondylitis. General study findings and limits: Past studies reported some motif variants in reactive arthritis synovial fluid and blood.

TCRdb used MiXCR to reprocess the 5' RACE reads, holding one entry per CDR3 protein. Among just under 350,000 distinct CDR3 sequences listed, approximately 14% were seen once. Input material: blood, either unsorted or a sorted T cell fraction (not recorded which). The clonotype was recovered from a male donor with ankylosing spondylitis or in good health (not recorded which).

In DNA, the CDR3 is TGTGCCAGCAGCCAAAGATGGAGCACAGATACGCAGTATTTT. Translating it yields CASSQRWSTDTQYF. The chain combines TRBV14 with TRBJ2-3; D unclear. V was clipped by 2 bases and J by 0 bases, with 6 bases between them. Looked up from germline, CDR1 is SGHDN and CDR2 is FVKESK. The CDR3 contains 14 residues.